The 20 T cell receptor beta chains below come from one sample, sequenced in a study of T cells after yellow fever vaccination. Using its own MiXCR run on the 5' RACE reads, TCRdb lists one record per CDR3 protein. Among fewer than 450,000 distinct CDR3 sequences listed, under 14% were seen once. Sequencing was performed on PBMCs, taken on the day of the first yellow fever vaccination. These receptors originate from a young man who received the YFV17D yellow fever vaccine.

This clonotype was counted at least ten times. This chain connects TRBV5-1 to TRBJ2-5, with 10 bases lining up with TRBD1. The V gene's germline CDR1 is SGHRS and CDR2 YFSETQ. This CDR3 has 16 amino acids. V trimming: 0 bases; J trimming: 3 bases; junction bases outside the gene matches: 5. Written as DNA, the CDR3 is TGCGCCAGCAGCTTGGCCGGGACAGGGGCGGAAGAGACCCAGTACTTC. It codes for CASSLAGTGAEETQYF.

This clonotype was observed a handful of times. This chain joins TRBV12-3 or TRBV12-4 and TRBJ2-7, with TRBD2 matching 7 bases. Trimming at V came to 5 bases and at J to 4 bases, leaving 5 bases not matched to a gene. The CDR3 consists of 13 residues. CDR3 sequence reads: CASSGGVGYEQYF. CDR3 coding DNA: TGTGCCAGCAGTGGGGGGGTTGGGTACGAGCAGTACTTC.

The chain recombines TRBV4-1 with TRBJ2-3; 8 bases align to TRBD2. Losses at the gene ends were 2 bases for V and 0 bases for J; bases not matched to a gene: 4. This CDR3 spans 16 amino acids. Per germline, CDR1 MGHRA and CDR2 YSYEKL. CDR3 amino acids: CASSQSASGSTDTQYF. CDR3 sequence (DNA): TGCGCCAGCAGCCAATCCGCTAGCGGGAGCACAGATACGCAGTATTTT.

The rearrangement links TRBV5-6 to TRBJ1-6, with no clear D. The V gene's germline CDR1 is SGHDT and CDR2 YYEEEE. Trimming removed 1 base from V and 6 bases from J, with 5 bases in between. CDR3 length: 13 residues. CDR3 protein: CASSLSTNSPLHF. The CDR3 coding sequence is TGTGCCAGCAGCTTGTCGACTAATTCACCCCTCCACTTT.

This clonotype was seen only a few times. V gene TRBV7-8 combines with J gene TRBJ2-1; 13 bases map to TRBD2. The CDR3 totals 20 residues. V lost 0 bases to trimming and J lost 0 bases; unmatched junction nucleotides: 8. CDR1 SGHVS and CDR2 FQNEAQ come from the germline V gene. The CDR3 sequence is CASSLAGLAGARSSYNEQFF. The DNA of the CDR3 is TGTGCCAGCAGCTTAGCCGGACTAGCGGGGGCCCGCAGCTCCTACAATGAGCAGTTCTTC. The whole variable domain, filled in from reference TRBV7-8 and TRBJ2-1, reads GAGVSQSPRYKVAKRGQDVALRCDPISGHVSLFWYQQALGQGPEFLTYFQNEAQLDKSGLPSDRFFAERPEGSVSTLKIQRTQQEDSAVYLCASSLAGLAGARSSYNEQFFGPGTRLTVL.

The chain has TRBV7-9 and TRBJ1-1; TRBD1 is a possible D gene (6 bases). This CDR3 has 13 amino acids. CDR1 and CDR2 (germline): SEHNR, FQNEAQ (reference sequence). Trimming took 10 bases from V and 4 from J, leaving 16 bases between them. CDR3 bases: TGTGCCACCCGAGGGGGTTCAGGCACTGAAGCTTTCTTT. Protein product: CATRGGSGTEAFF.

The CDR3 DNA reads as TGTGCCAGCAGCCAGGATGAGGGGGTCTATGGCTACACCTTC. Amino acids: CASSQDEGVYGYTF. This chain links TRBV4-2 with TRBJ1-2, with D maybe TRBD1 (6 bases). With 3 bases removed from V and 4 bases from J, the gap between germline ends came to 12 bases. CDR1 is LGHNA, CDR2 YNFKEQ, per germline. There are 14 residues in the CDR3.

This clonotype was recorded a few times. The V call is TRBV7-9, the J call TRBJ1-1, with 11 bases that match TRBD1. The length of the CDR3 is 15 residues. Germline V gives CDR1 SEHNR, CDR2 FQNEAQ (reference sequence). The V segment lost 4 bases and the J segment 6 bases; nucleotides outside the gene matches: 7. In DNA, the CDR3 is TGTGCCAGCAGCTCCGAGGGACAGGGGGTTTCTGAAGCTTTCTTT. This encodes CASSSEGQGVSEAFF.

V and J are TRBV20-1 and TRBJ2-2; D gene ambiguous. The V end lost 5 bases, the J end lost 4 bases, and 14 bases lay between the germline ends. The CDR3 spans 14 residues. Germline CDR1 reads DFQATT; CDR2 reads SNEGSKA (reference sequence). DNA for the CDR3: TGCAGTGCTCCTTCGCTAGGCACCACCGGGGAGCTGTTTTTT. Amino acid sequence: CSAPSLGTTGELFF.

The genes are TRBV6-5 and TRBJ1-2, with D uncertain. This CDR3 has 16 amino acids. Germline CDR1 is MNHEY and CDR2 is SVGAGI. V was trimmed by 2 bases and J by 7 bases, leaving 20 bases between them. This chain's CDR3 is CASSYGIWNPTGGYTF. In DNA, the CDR3 is TGTGCCAGCAGTTACGGAATATGGAACCCAACGGGTGGCTACACCTTC.

This clonotype came up many times. The gene calls are TRBV28 and TRBJ2-3, with 8 bases aligning to TRBD1. Germline V CDR1 and CDR2: MDHEN, SYDVKM. The trim removed 3 bases at V and 4 bases at J, leaving 6 bases unmatched. This CDR3 is 15 amino acids long. CDR3 sequence reads: CASSLTGDGADTQYF. The DNA for the CDR3 is TGTGCCAGCAGTTTGACAGGGGATGGCGCAGATACGCAGTATTTT. The entire variable domain, with the rest obtained from reference TRBV28 and TRBJ2-3, is as follows: DVKVTQSSRYLVKRTGEKVFLECVQDMDHENMFWYRQDPGLGLRLIYFSYDVKMKEKGDIPEGYSVSREKKERFSLILESASTNQTSMYLCASSLTGDGADTQYFGPGTRLTVL.

Ten or more counts support this clonotype. V usage is TRBV12-3 or TRBV12-4 and J usage is TRBJ1-4; D possibly corresponds to TRBD1 (5 bases). Deletions cut 7 bases from V and 0 bases from J, with 9 bases between. CDR3 length: 14 residues. In DNA, the CDR3 is TGTGCCAGCACCTTGACAGCAACTAATGAAAAACTGTTTTTT. It translates to CASTLTATNEKLFF.

The V gene is TRBV6-2 or TRBV6-3, the J gene TRBJ2-7; perhaps D is TRBD1 or TRBD2 (6 bases each). Trimming removed 4 bases at V and 7 bases at J, with 17 bases between. CDR1 is MNHEY, CDR2 SVGEGT, per germline. The CDR3 consists of 14 residues. CDR3 protein: CASSLLWGAGEQYV. The CDR3 nucleotides read TGTGCCAGCAGTTTACTATGGGGGGCCGGGGAGCAGTACGTC.

Only one count was recorded for this clonotype. The chain combines TRBV28 with TRBJ2-7; D possibly corresponds to TRBD2 (6 bases). Between the trimmed V and J ends, which lost 1 base and 4 bases, there was a span of 14 bases. Looked up from germline, CDR1 is MDHEN and CDR2 is SYDVKM. The CDR3 has 15 amino acids. CDR3 amino acids: CASSLYSAGSYEQYF. The CDR3 nucleotides are TGTGCCAGCAGTTTATATTCGGCGGGGTCATACGAGCAGTACTTC.

The genes are TRBV4-3 and TRBJ1-2; the match to TRBD1 covers 8 bases. In germline, CDR1 is LGHNA, CDR2 YSLEER. Unmatched junction bases numbered 4, after V lost 3 bases and J lost 1 base. This CDR3 spans 15 amino acids. As DNA, the CDR3 is TGCGCCAGCAGCCACGGGGGACAGGATAACTATGGCTACACCTTC. Its protein is CASSHGGQDNYGYTF.

V usage is TRBV4-2 and J usage is TRBJ2-2; a possible D gene is TRBD2 (6 bases). Germline CDR1 LGHNA, CDR2 YNFKEQ. CDR3 length: 17 residues. The V end lost 4 bases, the J end lost 0 bases, and 15 bases lay between the germline ends. CDR3 residues: CASSRPGTPANTGELFF. The CDR3 DNA follows: TGTGCCAGCAGCCGCCCGGGGACTCCCGCGAACACCGGGGAGCTGTTTTTT.

This clonotype was counted only a few times. This chain links TRBV20-1 with TRBJ2-7; perhaps TRBD2 as D (6 bases). The CDR3 is 12 amino acids. Trimming stripped 1 base from V and 7 bases from J, with 11 bases between. Germline CDR1 DFQATT, CDR2 SNEGSKA (reference sequence). The CDR3 sequence: CSARGRGPEQYF. Written as DNA, the CDR3 is TGCAGTGCTAGAGGGCGGGGACCTGAGCAGTACTTC.

This clonotype has a handful of counts. The chain recombines TRBV20-1 with TRBJ2-1; TRBD2 might be the D (6 bases). Germline V CDR1 and CDR2: DFQATT, SNEGSKA (reference sequence). The ends were cut back, 3 bases at V and 9 bases at J, with 18 bases in the middle. The CDR3 sequence is 14 residues long. CDR3 protein: CSARGGLARSEQFF. The CDR3, as DNA: TGCAGTGCTAGGGGAGGTCTGGCTCGGAGTGAGCAGTTCTTC.

The chain joins TRBV5-4 to TRBJ2-7; 8 nucleotides line up with TRBD2. The CDR3 contains 16 residues. J gave up 3 bases and V 4 bases, and 12 bases lay outside the gene matches. Germline CDR1 SGHNT, CDR2 YYREEE (reference sequence). The CDR3 DNA reads as TGTGCCAGCAGCCCTTCTGGCGGGGGGTCCCTCTACGAGCAGTACTTC. Translating gives CASSPSGGGSLYEQYF. The full variable domain, its missing parts supplied by reference TRBV5-4 and TRBJ2-7, is ETGVTQSPTHLIKTRGQQVTLRCSSQSGHNTVSWYQQALGQGPQFIFQYYREEENGRGNFPPRFSGLQFPNYSSELNVNALELDDSALYLCASSPSGGGSLYEQYFGPGTRLTVT.

The rearrangement joins TRBV7-8 to TRBJ2-1, with 9 bases identical to TRBD2. CDR1 and CDR2 (germline): SGHVS, FQNEAQ. The J segment lost 4 bases and the V segment lost 3 bases, leaving 7 bases of the junction unmatched. This CDR3 contains 16 residues. This CDR3 is CASSFFGTSIYNEQFF. In nucleotides, the CDR3 is TGTGCCAGCAGCTTTTTTGGGACTAGCATTTACAATGAGCAGTTCTTC.